Detailed here is one T cell receptor beta chain. Its antigen is as yet unknown. This sample was taken from a study of T-cell memory formation after mild COVID-19. Overall study findings and caveats: A balance of CD4 and CD8 characterized clones contracting day 15 to 85, whereas later expanders leaned CD4+. The second-wave clones peaking on day 37 were not confirmed as SARS-CoV-2-specific. Chiefly within CM and EM were the contracting CD4+ clones; CD8+ ones were within EMRA.

The CDR3 runs to 14 residues. V was pared by 8 bases and J by 3 bases, with 10 bases of the junction left unmatched. The V gene's germline CDR1 is SNHLY and CDR2 FYNNEI. TCR alpha and TCR beta cDNA libraries carrying sample barcodes and UMIs came from 5'RACE with constant-segment primers. TCRdb analysed the 5' RACE reads with MiXCR anew, one entry per CDR3 protein. The table shows about 560,000 distinct CDR3 sequences, with about 20% occurring only once. The sequence was collected from an adult woman who had mild COVID-19 (a few samples of this study predate the infection). Cell type and time point are not known. This chain uses TRBV2 with TRBJ2-7; 7 positions agree with TRBD2. Input material: PBMCs or a T cell subset sorted from them (not recorded which). The CDR3 nucleotides are TGTGCCAGCGGCCTTGGGCGGGGGATCTACGAGCAGTACTTC. The encoded protein is CASGLGRGIYEQYF.